The T cell receptor (beta chain) described here comes from a study of blood T cell repertoires in COVID-19. Study summary: The analysed material was cDNA or gDNA that came from T cells, B-cell-depleted T cells, or PBMCs.

The count of this clone is one. Per the original data handling: For nucleated cells, counts were estimated from reference gene primer amplification. The table came from immunoSEQ multiplex PCR; TCRdb's copy has only in-frame clones and leaves some out. For V, J and clone size, that table is used; D and trimming come from the DNA. This sample yields 100,000 to 150,000 clones, of which 84% are seen a single time; around 1.4% belongs to the top ten. The material sequenced was peripheral blood. The receptor's source is a man aged 55 to 70 with acute or convalescent COVID-19.

The CDR3 here is CATRRDSGYNEQFF. As DNA, the CDR3 is TGTGCCACCCGGCGGGATAGCGGGTACAATGAGCAGTTCTTC. The rearrangement joins TRBV19 to TRBJ2-1; 7 positions agree with TRBD2. Trimming at V came to 10 bases and at J to 4 bases, leaving 10 bases not matched to a gene. From germline, CDR1 is LNHDA and CDR2 SQIVND (reference sequence). The CDR3 loop spans 14 amino acids.